A selection of T cell receptor beta chains follows, all from one sample in a study of identical twins. TCRdb recomputed calls from the 5' RACE reads with MiXCR, one row per CDR3 protein. The repertoire has hundreds of thousands of distinct CDR3 sequences, approximately 6% of them found once; the top ten carry around 1.7%. Sequenced material: naive T cells sorted from blood. These receptors all stem from a man younger than 35 in good health. Each CDR3 is given with its conserved first and last residue. The order of the fields is CDR3 protein, CDR3 DNA, CDR3 length, clone size, V gene, J gene, D gene. A D gene is named only where the DNA matches it firmly. A clone size is listed for some rows: how often the clone was seen (once, few, many), or a class if it is expanded.

CASRGEQETQYF	TGTGCCAGCAGAGGGGAACAAGAGACCCAGTACTTC	12	few	TRBV12-3/TRBV12-4	TRBJ2-5	-
CSVFSGTGSTEAFF	TGCAGCGTTTTTTCCGGGACAGGGAGCACTGAAGCTTTCTTT	14	-	TRBV29-1	TRBJ1-1	TRBD1
CASSQQGTTGELFF	TGTGCCAGCAGCCAACAGGGGACCACCGGGGAGCTGTTTTTT	14	-	TRBV7-9	TRBJ2-2	TRBD1
CSAANGAKGYEQYF	TGCAGTGCTGCGAACGGAGCGAAGGGCTACGAGCAGTACTTC	14	many	TRBV20-1	TRBJ2-7	-
CSVELGSGNTIYF	TGCAGCGTCGAATTGGGTTCTGGAAACACCATATATTTT	13	-	TRBV29-1	TRBJ1-3	-
CASNQAGGNYGYTF	TGTGCCAGTAACCAAGCGGGGGGAAACTATGGCTACACCTTC	14	few	TRBV19	TRBJ1-2	-
CASSLEASGNSYNEQFF	TGTGCCAGCAGCTTAGAGGCTAGCGGTAATTCCTACAATGAGCAGTTCTTC	17	-	TRBV13	TRBJ2-1	TRBD2
CASSVDGAYNSPLHF	TGCGCCAGCAGCGTCGACGGAGCCTATAATTCACCCCTCCACTTT	15	-	TRBV5-1	TRBJ1-6	-
CASSLTGAVSNQPQHF	TGTGCCAGCAGCTTGACTGGAGCCGTTAGCAATCAGCCCCAGCATTTT	16	many	TRBV7-9	TRBJ1-5	-
CASREGGGEGYAKNIQYF	TGTGCCAGCCGAGAGGGGGGAGGAGAGGGGTACGCCAAAAACATTCAGTACTTC	18	few	TRBV12-3/TRBV12-4	TRBJ2-4	-
CASSFIGTGGPDTQYF	TGTGCCAGCAGCTTCATCGGGACAGGGGGCCCAGATACGCAGTATTTT	16	many	TRBV7-9	TRBJ2-3	TRBD1
CSYRGPSNEKLFF	TGCAGCTATCGGGGACCGAGTAATGAAAAACTGTTTTTT	13	few	TRBV29-1	TRBJ1-4	-
CAAAGTSGSYEQFF	TGTGCCGCCGCCGGGACTAGCGGGAGTTATGAGCAGTTCTTC	14	many	TRBV10-3	TRBJ2-1	TRBD2
CSVVPGIGGQPQHF	TGCAGCGTTGTCCCTGGGATCGGAGGTCAGCCCCAGCATTTT	14	many	TRBV29-1	TRBJ1-5	-
CASSHGLAVSYEQYF	TGCGCCAGCAGCCACGGACTAGCGGTTTCCTACGAGCAGTACTTC	15	many	TRBV4-3	TRBJ2-7	TRBD2
CAISGTSGAAGETQYF	TGTGCCATCAGTGGGACTAGCGGGGCAGCCGGGGAGACCCAGTACTTC	16	many	TRBV10-3	TRBJ2-5	TRBD2
CASSQPRTGVSETQYF	TGTGCCAGCAGCCAGCCCCGGACAGGGGTGTCGGAGACCCAGTACTTC	16	few	TRBV3-1	TRBJ2-5	TRBD1
CASSVSGNSYNEQFF	TGTGCCAGCAGTGTTAGCGGGAACTCCTACAATGAGCAGTTCTTC	15	many	TRBV27	TRBJ2-1	TRBD2
CASRDHQPQHF	TGTGCCAGCAGGGACCATCAGCCCCAGCATTTT	11	many	TRBV6-1	TRBJ1-5	-
CASSYRTSGIYNEQFF	TGTGCCAGCAGTTACAGGACTAGCGGGATCTACAATGAGCAGTTCTTC	16	few	TRBV6-2/TRBV6-3	TRBJ2-1	TRBD2
CAWSLLAVVTDTQYF	TGTGCCTGGAGTCTGCTAGCGGTAGTCACAGATACGCAGTATTTT	15	-	TRBV30	TRBJ2-3	TRBD2
CASSHTSISTDTQYF	TGCGCCAGCAGCCACACTAGCATTAGCACAGATACGCAGTATTTT	15	-	TRBV5-1	TRBJ2-3	-
CASSLRTSGIRLKTQYF	TGTGCCAGCAGCTTACGGACTAGCGGGATCCGTTTGAAGACCCAGTACTTC	17	-	TRBV11-2	TRBJ2-5	TRBD2
CASSQSQGRYEKLFF	TGTGCCAGCAGCCAATCACAGGGGCGGTATGAAAAACTGTTTTTT	15	few	TRBV3-1	TRBJ1-4	TRBD1
CATNRNEGTEAFF	TGTGCCACCAACCGCAATGAGGGAACTGAAGCTTTCTTT	13	-	TRBV24-1	TRBJ1-1	-
CSVGGDRNEQFF	TGCAGCGTAGGAGGGGATCGGAATGAGCAGTTCTTC	12	many	TRBV29-1	TRBJ2-1	-
CASSPPHSQTGRETQYF	TGTGCCAGCAGTCCCCCCCATTCTCAGACAGGGAGAGAGACCCAGTACTTC	17	-	TRBV28	TRBJ2-5	TRBD1
CASSEGLAGVYEQFF	TGTGCCAGCAGTGAAGGGCTAGCGGGAGTCTATGAGCAGTTCTTC	15	many	TRBV6-1	TRBJ2-1	TRBD2
CASSSRTGRIYNEQFF	TGCGCCAGCAGCTCGAGGACAGGTCGAATCTACAATGAGCAGTTCTTC	16	many	TRBV5-1	TRBJ2-1	TRBD1
CASSLAGLAGGNF	TGTGCCAGCAGCTTAGCGGGACTAGCGGGAGGGAATTTT	13	few	TRBV7-2	TRBJ2-3	TRBD2
CASNHRGSRTDTQYF	TGCGCCAGCAACCATCGGGGGAGTCGCACAGATACGCAGTATTTT	15	-	TRBV5-1	TRBJ2-3	-
CSAGTPEQFF	TGCAGCGCCGGGACCCCAGAGCAGTTCTTC	10	many	TRBV29-1	TRBJ2-1	-
CSARDWARSNEKLFF	TGCAGTGCTAGAGATTGGGCTCGGTCTAATGAAAAACTGTTTTTT	15	-	TRBV20-1	TRBJ1-4	-
CSAPLAGNTGELFF	TGCAGTGCTCCGCTAGCGGGGAACACCGGGGAGCTGTTTTTT	14	many	TRBV20-1	TRBJ2-2	TRBD2
CASSLEVAGRTYEQYF	TGTGCCAGCAGCTTAGAGGTAGCGGGAAGGACCTACGAGCAGTACTTC	16	many	TRBV7-2	TRBJ2-7	TRBD2
CASSYSMAGRRADTQYF	TGTGCCAGCAGTTACTCGATGGCGGGAAGGAGGGCAGATACGCAGTATTTT	17	-	TRBV6-5	TRBJ2-3	-
CASSANPSGVTGELFF	TGTGCCAGCAGTGCTAATCCTAGCGGGGTCACCGGGGAGCTGTTTTTT	16	-	TRBV2	TRBJ2-2	TRBD2
CASSLTGGSAFF	TGTGCCAGCAGCTTGACAGGGGGATCAGCTTTCTTT	12	few	TRBV5-6	TRBJ1-1	TRBD1
CASSYPAAEAFF	TGTGCCAGCAGTTACCCTGCAGCTGAAGCTTTCTTT	12	many	TRBV6-2/TRBV6-3	TRBJ1-1	-
CASSPPRRGEQFF	TGTGCCAGCAGCCCCCCCCGGCGCGGTGAGCAGTTCTTC	13	few	TRBV14	TRBJ2-1	-
CSRAGGQETQYF	TGCAGCAGGGCAGGGGGCCAAGAGACCCAGTACTTC	12	few	TRBV20-1	TRBJ2-5	TRBD1
CASSAGQGLRQPQHF	TGTGCCAGCAGCGCTGGACAGGGACTTCGGCAGCCCCAGCATTTT	15	-	TRBV5-5	TRBJ1-5	TRBD1
CASRGNRGRIAYNEQFF	TGCGCCAGCAGGGGAAATAGGGGGCGCATCGCCTACAATGAGCAGTTCTTC	17	many	TRBV5-1	TRBJ2-1	TRBD1
CANSPSDRGDTGELFF	TGTGCCAATTCACCCTCTGACAGGGGGGACACCGGGGAGCTGTTTTTT	16	many	TRBV7-9	TRBJ2-2	TRBD1
CASSLRLAGSASYEQYF	TGTGCCAGCAGCTTGAGACTAGCGGGAAGTGCCTCCTACGAGCAGTACTTC	17	many	TRBV7-6	TRBJ2-7	TRBD2
CSVPVGSHSYNEQFF	TGCAGCGTTCCTGTTGGATCTCACTCCTACAATGAGCAGTTCTTC	15	few	TRBV29-1	TRBJ2-1	-
CATSDPGTTNEQFF	TGTGCCACCAGTGATCCCGGGACTACCAATGAGCAGTTCTTC	14	many	TRBV24-1	TRBJ2-1	TRBD2
CASSPGLAGAEQYF	TGTGCCAGTAGTCCGGGACTAGCGGGAGCCGAGCAGTACTTC	14	many	TRBV19	TRBJ2-7	TRBD2
CASSLVSGSATGELFF	TGCGCCAGCAGCTTGGTATCTGGGTCGGCCACCGGGGAGCTGTTTTTT	16	few	TRBV5-1	TRBJ2-2	-
CASSLSGGVYTGELFF	TGCGCCAGCAGCCTTAGCGGGGGGGTTTACACCGGGGAGCTGTTTTTT	16	-	TRBV4-1	TRBJ2-2	TRBD2
CASSQVPGLLSDTQYF	TGCGCCAGCAGCCAAGTCCCGGGACTACTTTCAGATACGCAGTATTTT	16	few	TRBV4-3	TRBJ2-3	TRBD2
CSAKGTSGTQTHTDTQYF	TGCAGTGCTAAAGGGACTAGCGGGACTCAAACCCACACAGATACGCAGTATTTT	18	few	TRBV20-1	TRBJ2-3	TRBD2
CASSLGTVFAEQYF	TGTGCCAGCAGCTTGGGCACCGTTTTTGCCGAGCAGTACTTC	14	many	TRBV7-8	TRBJ2-7	-
CSARPTFNEKLFF	TGCAGTGCACGGCCAACCTTTAATGAAAAACTGTTTTTT	13	few	TRBV20-1	TRBJ1-4	-